These 8 T cell receptor beta chains were sequenced from one sample in a study of cytomegalovirus exposure and HLA in healthy donors (dated by TCRdb to about 2017). Library prep was done by the immunoSEQ multiplex PCR assay. For the multiplex PCR, a mixture combining 60 forward primers for TCR Vbeta segments and 13 reverse primers for TCR Jbeta segments was used. The table comes from immuneACCESS by way of TCRdb, which keeps in-frame sequences with V and J called. Part of the clones is missing from these tables; in studies checked, under half for an unresolved V gene and the rest for unknown reasons. Present in this sample are roughly 100,000 clones, about 60% of which were seen just once. Approximately 4.8% of the sample goes to the ten largest clones. Sequencing was carried out using PBMCs. The receptors originated from a human donor in good health.

V usage is TRBV11-3 and J usage is TRBJ2-1, with 9 positions matching TRBD2. Germline CDR1 and CDR2: SGHNT and YENEEA. Losses at the gene ends were 4 bases for V and 6 bases for J; bases not matched to a gene: 10. The CDR3 loop spans 16 amino acids. The CDR3 sequence is CASSSHPAGGPNEQFF. CDR3 bases: TGTGCCAGCAGCTCCCACCCCGCGGGAGGGCCCAATGAGCAGTTCTTC.

V is TRBV18 and J is TRBJ1-5; 9 bases agree with TRBD1. The germline CDR1 and CDR2 sequences are KGHSH and LQKENI. This CDR3 is 16 amino acids long. The V gene end was trimmed by 1 base and the J gene end by 3 bases; junction bases not matched to a gene: 4. The CDR3 DNA reads as TGTGCCAGCTCACCACTGGACAGGGGTGTCAATCAGCCCCAGCATTTT. Its translation is CASSPLDRGVNQPQHF.

The chain links TRBV7-2 to TRBJ2-7; TRBD2 aligns across 10 bases. The CDR3 is 14 residues long. V gave up 5 bases and J gave up 3 bases; unmatched junction bases: 4. Germline lookup yields CDR1 SGHTA and CDR2 FQGNSA. CDR3 loop: CASSRLAGVYEQYF. The CDR3 region has the DNA TGTGCCAGCAGCCGTCTAGCGGGAGTCTACGAGCAGTACTTC.

V is TRBV6-5 and J is TRBJ1-5; weak D call: TRBD1 (5 bases). V was pared by 8 bases and J by 7 bases, with 18 bases between. This CDR3 has 14 residues. The V gene's germline CDR1 is MNHEY and CDR2 SVGAGI. DNA of the CDR3: TGTGCCAGCGGGCACCGGGGGGATCAGCAGCCCCAGCATTTT. This encodes CASGHRGDQQPQHF.

The chain links TRBV15 to TRBJ1-1; D ambiguous. The CDR3 covers 16 residues. The V gene lost 0 bases and the J gene lost 7 bases, with 18 bases spanning the gap. Germline V lookup: CDR1 LNHNV, CDR2 YYDKDF (reference sequence). CDR3 sequence reads: CATSREGSSPVIEAFF. The CDR3, as DNA: TGTGCCACCAGCAGAGAAGGTAGCAGCCCGGTAATTGAAGCTTTCTTT.

This clone has more than one count but fewer than ten. This chain joins TRBV27 and TRBJ2-2; 7 bases match TRBD2. The ends lost 4 bases at V and 4 bases at J; junction bases unmatched: 9. The germline V gene has CDR1 MNHEY and CDR2 SMNVEV (reference sequence). The CDR3 runs 16 residues. The CDR3 sequence: CASSYRTSRGTGELFF. The DNA for the CDR3 is TGTGCCAGCAGTTACCGGACTAGTCGTGGCACCGGGGAGCTGTTTTTT.

V gene TRBV5-5 combines with J gene TRBJ1-1, with TRBD1 as a possible D gene (6 bases). V was trimmed by 4 bases and J by 0 bases, leaving 19 bases between them. CDR3 length: 17 residues. The germline V gene encodes CDR1 SGHKS and CDR2 YYEKEE (reference sequence). DNA of the CDR3: TGTGCCAGCAGCCTGGATGGGGGCCCCCTTATGAACACTGAAGCTTTCTTT. Its translation: CASSLDGGPLMNTEAFF. The variable domain in full, with the rest retrieved from reference TRBV5-5 and TRBJ1-1, is DAGVTQSPTHLIKTRGQQVTLRCSPISGHKSVSWYQQVLGQGPQFIFQYYEKEERGRGNFPDRFSARQFPNYSSELNVNALLLGDSALYLCASSLDGGPLMNTEAFFGQGTRLTVV.

With respect to this clone: The sample has other DNA sequences that encode this CDR3 too. This rearrangement joins TRBV7-6 to TRBJ2-7, with 7 bases lining up with TRBD1. The length of the CDR3 is 14 residues. Germline CDR1 reads SGHVS; CDR2 reads FNYEAQ. V gave up 5 bases and J gave up 0 bases; unmatched junction bases: 4. The CDR3 bases are TGTGCCAGCAGCCCTCGGGACAGCTCCTACGAGCAGTACTTC. It specifies CASSPRDSSYEQYF.